The rows below give T cell receptor beta chains drawn from one sample of a study of TIL therapy for anti-PD-1-resistant metastatic lung cancer. The protocol was immunoSEQ multiplex PCR, while the TCRdb copy is restricted to in-frame clones and leaves out a portion. The profile shows about 26,000 clones, roughly 63% of them singletons. The input for sequencing was tumor tissue, taken at baseline. These receptors were taken from a woman between 30 and 80 years old with non-small cell lung cancer. Each CDR3 is given with its conserved first and last residue. Each record gives: V gene, clone size, D gene, J gene, CDR3 protein. A D gene is named only where the DNA matches it firmly. For some rows the clone size is stated as once, few or many, or as a class when expanded; others skip it.

TRBV6-6	-	TRBD2	TRBJ2-1	CASSYFAAGLDDEQFF
TRBV4-2	-	TRBD2	TRBJ2-5	CASSSRTSGYEGETQYF
TRBV6-5	-	-	TRBJ1-2	CASSPTGNYGYTF
TRBV5-1	-	TRBD2	TRBJ2-7	CASSKASGRSYEQYF
TRBV30	few	-	TRBJ2-7	CAWSLSRGYEQYF
TRBV5-1	-	-	TRBJ1-1	CASSGQQFSTEAFF
TRBV27	-	-	TRBJ1-5	CASRRGDQPQHF
TRBV18	-	-	TRBJ1-3	CASSRGVSVSGNTIYF
TRBV7-7	once	TRBD2	TRBJ2-7	CASSFLGGLVGYEQYF
TRBV27	medium-sized	-	TRBJ1-1	CASSHQGEGENTEAFF
TRBV9	many	-	TRBJ2-1	CASSVAPSPRDNEQFF
TRBV11-2	-	-	TRBJ2-7	CASSPPGRGDGEQYF
TRBV6-1	-	-	TRBJ1-2	CASSESGRLGYTF
TRBV7-9	-	TRBD1	TRBJ1-4	CASRPTGGEWEKLFF
TRBV7-9	few	-	TRBJ2-2	CASSLMAGTNTGELFF
TRBV4-1	once	TRBD2	TRBJ2-7	CASSQDYAAWTSGSYEQYF
TRBV5-4	-	-	TRBJ2-7	CASSSGDTYEQYF
TRBV6-4	-	TRBD1	TRBJ2-2	CASRPTGQGNTGELFF
TRBV7-2	-	-	TRBJ1-3	CASSLVGALSGNTIYF
TRBV5-4	-	-	TRBJ2-1	CASRGAANEQFF
TRBV5-1	once	-	TRBJ2-5	CASSLRDSRGETQYF
TRBV5-1	medium-sized	-	TRBJ1-1	CASDSTGLNTEAFF
TRBV19	medium-sized	TRBD1	TRBJ2-1	CASSISGTGVTSSYNEQFF
TRBV19	few	-	TRBJ2-4	CASSMRNTAKNIQYF
TRBV6-6	-	-	TRBJ1-2	CASTPAGGYGYTF
TRBV5-5	-	TRBD1	TRBJ2-7	CASSQAGTGYYEQYF
TRBV4-2	once	TRBD1	TRBJ1-2	CASSQGTGDYGYTF
TRBV5-1	-	TRBD1	TRBJ1-2	CASSWGQPIYGYTF
TRBV7-2	-	-	TRBJ2-1	CASHPGFQGMRDEQFF
TRBV5-6	-	-	TRBJ1-2	CASSLRGGGYTF
TRBV5-4	once	-	TRBJ2-1	CASSLEPGGKSNEQFF